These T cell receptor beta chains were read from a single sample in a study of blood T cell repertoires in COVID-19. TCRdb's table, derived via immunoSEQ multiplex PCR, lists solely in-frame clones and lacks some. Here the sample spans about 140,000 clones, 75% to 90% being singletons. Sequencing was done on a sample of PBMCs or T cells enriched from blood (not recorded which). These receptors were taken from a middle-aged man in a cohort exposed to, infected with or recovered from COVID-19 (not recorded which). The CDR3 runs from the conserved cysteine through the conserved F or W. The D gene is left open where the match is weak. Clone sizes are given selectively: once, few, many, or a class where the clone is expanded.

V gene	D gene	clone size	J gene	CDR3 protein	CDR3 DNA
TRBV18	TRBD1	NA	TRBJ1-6	CASSPLPGTGVLSYNSPLHF	TGTGCCAGCTCACCCCTTCCCGGGACAGGGGTTTTATCCTATAATTCACCCCTCCACTTT
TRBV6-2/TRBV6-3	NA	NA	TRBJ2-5	CASSPPGSGYQETQYF	TGTGCCAGCAGTCCCCCAGGTAGCGGCTACCAAGAGACCCAGTACTTC
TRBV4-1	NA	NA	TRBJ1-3	CASSPRVWGMEGNTIYF	TGCGCCAGCAGCCCCCGGGTCTGGGGCATGGAGGGAAACACCATATATTTT
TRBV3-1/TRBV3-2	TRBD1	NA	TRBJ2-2	CASSGTGGRTGELFF	TGTGCCAGCAGCGGGACAGGAGGACGAACCGGGGAGCTGTTTTTT
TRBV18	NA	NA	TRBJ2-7	CASSPRQGAGEQYF	TGTGCCAGCTCACCCCGGCAGGGCGCTGGCGAGCAGTACTTC
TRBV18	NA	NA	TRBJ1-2	CASSPFGQTNYGYTF	TGTGCCAGCTCACCCTTCGGACAGACTAACTATGGCTACACCTTC
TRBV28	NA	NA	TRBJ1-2	CATLRRSTFNYGYTF	TGTGCCACTTTGCGACGGAGCACATTTAACTATGGCTACACCTTC
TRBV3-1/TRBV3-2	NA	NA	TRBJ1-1	CASRLTPNTEAFF	TGTGCCAGCAGGCTGACACCGAACACTGAAGCTTTCTTT
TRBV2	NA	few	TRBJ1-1	CASSELVGAYTEAFF	TGTGCCAGCAGTGAACTCGTCGGAGCTTACACTGAAGCTTTCTTT
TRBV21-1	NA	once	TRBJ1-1	CASSPRGSSAPTEAFF	TGTGCCAGCAGCCCAAGGGGGTCCTCGGCCCCCACCGAAGCTTTCTTT
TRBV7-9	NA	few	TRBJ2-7	CASSPLGRYYEQYF	TGTGCCAGCAGCCCACTGGGCAGATACTACGAGCAGTACTTC
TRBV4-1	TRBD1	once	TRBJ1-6	CASSQVAVGGWTPLHF	TGCGCCAGCAGCCAAGTTGCGGTAGGGGGCTGGACCCCCCTCCACTTT
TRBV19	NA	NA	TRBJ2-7	CASSIQKGTSSYEQYF	TGTGCCAGTAGTATACAAAAGGGGACTTCCTCCTACGAGCAGTACTTC
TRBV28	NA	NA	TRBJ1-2	CASSAYPVFENYGYTF	TGTGCCAGCAGTGCCTATCCGGTTTTTGAGAACTATGGCTACACCTTC
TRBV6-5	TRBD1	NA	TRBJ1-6	CASSRDSALNSPLHF	TGTGCCAGCAGCAGGGACAGCGCACTTAATTCACCCCTCCACTTT
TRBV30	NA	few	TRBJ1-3	CAWQDSYSGNTIYF	TGTGCCTGGCAGGACAGCTACTCTGGAAACACCATATATTTT
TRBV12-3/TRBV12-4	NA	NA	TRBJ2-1	CASSSGGLNEQFF	TGTGCCAGCAGTTCTGGCGGTCTCAATGAGCAGTTCTTC
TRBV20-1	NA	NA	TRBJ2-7	CSAAPGDEQYF	TGCAGTGCTGCCCCAGGGGACGAGCAGTACTTC
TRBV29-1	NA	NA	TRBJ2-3	CSVEGVWGYLDTQYF	TGCAGCGTTGAAGGCGTGTGGGGCTACTTAGATACGCAGTATTTT
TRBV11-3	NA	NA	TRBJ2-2	CASSRDMVGELFF	TGTGCCAGCAGTCGGGACATGGTCGGGGAGCTGTTTTTT
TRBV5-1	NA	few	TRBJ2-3	CASSFSSGGGDTQYF	TGCGCCAGCAGCTTTAGCTCCGGAGGTGGAGATACGCAGTATTTT
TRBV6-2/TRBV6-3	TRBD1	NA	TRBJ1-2	CASSFTGQGAATF	TGTGCCAGCAGTTTTACGGGACAGGGGGCCGCGACCTTC
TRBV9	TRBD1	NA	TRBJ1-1	CASRGQGDTEAFF	TGTGCCAGCAGAGGACAGGGTGACACTGAAGCTTTCTTT
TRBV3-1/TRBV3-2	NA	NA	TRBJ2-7	CASSQAGDSYEQYF	TGTGCCAGCAGCCAGGCAGGGGACTCCTACGAGCAGTACTTC
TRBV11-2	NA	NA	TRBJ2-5	CASSLGPGIETQYF	TGTGCCAGCAGCTTGGGCCCAGGAATCGAGACCCAGTACTTC
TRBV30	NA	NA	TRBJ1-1	CAWRGGWDSGEAFF	TGTGCCTGGAGGGGGGGATGGGATTCAGGGGAAGCTTTCTTT
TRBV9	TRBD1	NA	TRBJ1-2	CASSAGTGRGHGYTF	TGTGCCAGCAGCGCCGGGACAGGGAGGGGCCATGGCTACACCTTC
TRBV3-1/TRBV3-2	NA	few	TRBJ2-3	CASSPTGGADTQYF	TGTGCCAGCAGCCCTACCGGCGGGGCAGATACGCAGTATTTT
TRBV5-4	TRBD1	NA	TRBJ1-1	CASSWTGGTEAFF	TGTGCCAGCAGTTGGACAGGGGGCACTGAAGCTTTCTTT
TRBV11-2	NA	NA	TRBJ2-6	CASSPLQGSGANVLTF	TGTGCCAGCAGCCCCCTACAGGGATCTGGGGCCAACGTCCTGACTTTC
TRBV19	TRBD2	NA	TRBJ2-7	CASSMTRRGDYEQYF	TGTGCCAGTAGTATGACCCGTCGGGGGGACTACGAGCAGTACTTC
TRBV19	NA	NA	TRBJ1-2	CASSIDIDSGYTF	TGTGCCAGTAGTATAGATATTGACAGTGGCTACACCTTC
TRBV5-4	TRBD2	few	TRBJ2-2	CASSSTSGRGTGELFF	TGTGCCAGCAGTTCTACTAGCGGGAGAGGGACCGGGGAGCTGTTTTTT
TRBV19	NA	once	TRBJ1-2	CASIGRAGVYGYTF	TGTGCCAGTATCGGTCGGGCGGGGGTCTATGGCTACACCTTC
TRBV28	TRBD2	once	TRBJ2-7	CASRRGSYEQYF	TGTGCCAGCAGGCGGGGGAGCTACGAGCAGTACTTC
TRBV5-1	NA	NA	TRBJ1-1	CASSLGGGVNTEAFF	TGCGCCAGCAGCTTGGGCGGAGGGGTGAACACTGAAGCTTTCTTT
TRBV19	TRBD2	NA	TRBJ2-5	CASSNSGGAGETQYF	TGTGCCAGTAGTAATAGCGGGGGGGCCGGAGAGACCCAGTACTTC
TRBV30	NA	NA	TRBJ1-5	CAWSSVLGNQPQHF	TGTGCCTGGAGTTCAGTCCTCGGCAATCAGCCCCAGCATTTT
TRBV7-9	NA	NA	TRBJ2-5	CASSLSSEGETQYF	TGTGCCAGCAGCTTATCTAGCGAGGGGGAGACCCAGTACTTC
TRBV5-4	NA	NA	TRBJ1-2	CASSTGVAGFGYTF	TGTGCCAGCAGCACGGGGGTGGCGGGGTTCGGCTACACCTTC
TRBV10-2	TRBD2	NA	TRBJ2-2	CASTGLVGAKAGELFF	TGCGCCAGCACGGGACTAGTGGGGGCCAAAGCCGGGGAGCTGTTTTTT
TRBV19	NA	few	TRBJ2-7	CASSIENRDYEQYF	TGTGCCAGTAGTATAGAAAACAGGGACTACGAGCAGTACTTC
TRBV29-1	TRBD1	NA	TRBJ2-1	CSVDETGGFPQFF	TGCAGCGTTGATGAGACAGGGGGCTTCCCGCAGTTCTTC
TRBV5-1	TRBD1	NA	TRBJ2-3	CASSLAGGAADTQYF	TGCGCCAGCAGCTTGGCAGGGGGAGCTGCGGATACGCAGTATTTT
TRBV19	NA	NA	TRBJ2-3	CASGWQGRGTQYF	TGTGCCAGTGGGTGGCAGGGCCGCGGTACGCAGTATTTT
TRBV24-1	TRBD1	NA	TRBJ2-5	CATSASGTGVETQYF	TGTGCCACCAGTGCTTCCGGGACAGGGGTTGAGACCCAGTACTTC
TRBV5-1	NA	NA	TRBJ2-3	CASSLWGLTDTQYF	TGCGCCAGCAGCTTATGGGGGCTAACAGATACGCAGTATTTT
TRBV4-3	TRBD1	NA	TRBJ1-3	CASSQATSGTGVYTIYF	TGCGCCAGCAGCCAAGCCACCTCCGGGACAGGGGTGTACACCATATATTTT
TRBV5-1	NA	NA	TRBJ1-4	CASSLEGLAEKLFF	TGCGCCAGCAGCTTGGAGGGGCTCGCTGAAAAACTGTTTTTT
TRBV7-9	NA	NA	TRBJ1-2	CASSSSRGANYGYTF	TGTGCCAGCAGCTCCTCCCGGGGGGCGAACTATGGCTACACCTTC
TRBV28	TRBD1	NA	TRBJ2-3	CASSSGGSTDTQYF	TGTGCCAGCAGTTCAGGGGGAAGCACAGATACGCAGTATTTT
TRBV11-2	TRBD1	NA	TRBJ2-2	CASSPRTGYTGELFF	TGTGCCAGCAGCCCCCGGACAGGGTACACCGGGGAGCTGTTTTTT
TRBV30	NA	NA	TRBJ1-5	CAWSQGGDFQPQHF	TGTGCCTGGAGTCAGGGTGGGGATTTTCAGCCCCAGCATTTT
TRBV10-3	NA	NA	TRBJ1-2	CAISSGTTGYTF	TGTGCCATCAGTTCCGGGACAACGGGCTACACCTTC
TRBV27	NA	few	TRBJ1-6	CASSKGDPRYGESSYNSPLHF	TGTGCCAGCAGTAAAGGAGACCCTCGGTACGGTGAAAGCTCCTATAATTCACCCCTCCACTTT
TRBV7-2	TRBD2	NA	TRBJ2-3	CASSLGLAGLTDTQYF	TGTGCCAGCAGCTTGGGACTAGCGGGGCTCACAGATACGCAGTATTTT
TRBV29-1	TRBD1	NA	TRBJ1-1	CSVGPGQGTEAFF	TGCAGCGTTGGCCCGGGACAGGGCACTGAAGCTTTCTTT
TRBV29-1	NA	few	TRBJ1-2	CSVVETDSPRSYGYTF	TGCAGCGTTGTGGAAACTGACAGTCCCAGAAGCTATGGCTACACCTTC
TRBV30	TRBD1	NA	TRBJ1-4	CAWRETGISEKLFF	TGTGCCTGGAGGGAGACAGGGATTAGCGAAAAACTGTTTTTT
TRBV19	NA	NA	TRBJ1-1	CASSSPRTLNTEAFF	TGTGCCAGTAGTTCCCCCCGGACTCTGAACACTGAAGCTTTCTTT